These 5 T cell receptor beta chains originate from one sample sequenced in a study of cytomegalovirus exposure and HLA in healthy donors. With 60 Vbeta and 13 Jbeta primers, the PCR was carried out. The repertoire was sequenced with immunoSEQ multiplex PCR; TCRdb's copy has only in-frame clones and lacks some. The sample shows about 170,000 clones, 75% to 90% of them seen only once. The sample taken for sequencing was PBMCs. The receptors come from a boy aged 2-15 years in good health and CMV-seronegative.

This sequence joins TRBV25-1 and TRBJ2-7, with 8 bases that match TRBD2. The V segment lost 0 bases and the J segment 7 bases; nucleotides outside the gene matches: 8. Per germline, CDR1 MGHDK and CDR2 SYGVNS. The length of the CDR3 is 15 residues. The CDR3 DNA sequence: TGTGCCAGCAGTGAATATGGGGGACTAGAAATGGAGCAGTACTTC. Translated: CASSEYGGLEMEQYF.

Only a few counts were recorded for this clone. The chain joins TRBV29-1 to TRBJ1-2; D is perhaps TRBD1 (5 bases). This CDR3 is built from 14 residues. Trimming removed 2 bases at V and 2 bases at J, with 12 bases between. The germline V gene has CDR1 SQVTM and CDR2 ANQGSEA. DNA of the CDR3: TGCAGCGTTGAAACAGGATCCCCGAACTATGGCTACACCTTC. It yields the protein CSVETGSPNYGYTF.

The chain links TRBV2 to TRBJ1-5; D not certain. Germline V gene data show CDR1 as SNHLY and CDR2 as FYNNEI. The germline V and J ends were trimmed by 6 bases and 0 bases, with 12 bases remaining between them. The CDR3 is made up of 15 amino acids. In DNA, the CDR3 is TGTGCCAGCAGCCTCTCGGGTTATAGCAATCAGCCCCAGCATTTT. It specifies CASSLSGYSNQPQHF.

The genes are TRBV4-2 and TRBJ2-1; 15 positions match TRBD2. Germline V gene sequence: CDR1 LGHNA, CDR2 YNFKEQ. CDR3 size: 17 residues. With V trimmed by 4 bases and J by 4 bases, 5 bases remained unmatched. CDR3 sequence (DNA): TGTGCCAGCAGCCCGGGACTAGCGGGGGGAAAATACAATGAGCAGTTCTTC. Its protein is CASSPGLAGGKYNEQFF.

The table lists this clone with a count of one. This chain links TRBV6-4 with TRBJ2-6, with TRBD2 identical over 7 bases. Trimming removed 3 bases from V and 0 bases from J; junction bases left unmatched: 2. Germline V gene data show CDR1 as MRHNA and CDR2 as SNTAGT. The CDR3 sequence is 16 residues long. CDR3 residues: CASSEWGGSGANVLTF. The CDR3 DNA follows: TGTGCCAGCAGTGAGTGGGGGGGCTCTGGGGCCAACGTCCTGACTTTC.